The rows below give T cell receptor beta chains drawn from one sample of a study of T cells in Graves' hyperthyroidism and ophthalmopathy. TCRdb re-called the multiplex PCR reads with MiXCR, one entry per CDR3 protein. The sample holds 540,000 or so distinct CDR3 sequences, 15% to 19% seen once. Specimen: blood. Receptors were obtained from a woman in her twenties or thirties with Graves' hyperthyroidism. CDR3s include the opening cysteine and the closing phenylalanine or tryptophan. The D gene is left open where the match is weak. Rows may omit the clone size; those that give it use once, few, many or a size class.

DNA: TGTGCCAGCTCACCCCCGACGCAGGACCCTATGAGCTACACCTTC
CDR3: CASSPPTQDPMSYTF
D: NA
V: TRBV18
size: many
J: TRBJ1-2

DNA: TGCAGTGCTACCGGGACACTCAGCTCCTACGAGCAGTACTTC
CDR3: CSATGTLSSYEQYF
D: NA
V: TRBV20-1
size: many
J: TRBJ2-7

DNA: TGCGCCAGCGGGGAGTTTCGCACAGATACGCAGTATTTT
CDR3: CASGEFRTDTQYF
D: NA
V: TRBV10-2
size: NA
J: TRBJ2-3

DNA: TGTGCCACCAGCAGAGATATGGATTCCGGGGAGCTGTTTTTT
CDR3: CATSRDMDSGELFF
D: NA
V: TRBV15
size: many
J: TRBJ2-2

DNA: TGTGCCAGCAGTTACTCGCCTGGCAGGACATTCTACGAGCAGTACTTC
CDR3: CASSYSPGRTFYEQYF
D: NA
V: TRBV6-5
size: NA
J: TRBJ2-7

DNA: TGCGCCAGCAGCCCGCGACTAGCGGGCGGGTTCACAGATACGCAGTATTTT
CDR3: CASSPRLAGGFTDTQYF
D: TRBD2
V: TRBV4-1
size: few
J: TRBJ2-3

DNA: TGCGCCAGCAGCTTTCAGGGGGTGAGGGACACTGAAGCTTTCTTT
CDR3: CASSFQGVRDTEAFF
D: TRBD1
V: TRBV5-1
size: many
J: TRBJ1-1

DNA: TGTGCCAGCAGTGCGCAGGCGGGGACCTACGAGCAGTACTTC
CDR3: CASSAQAGTYEQYF
D: NA
V: TRBV6-4
size: once
J: TRBJ2-7

DNA: TGTGCCTGGAGCGGGTCAATTCAGGGCGAGCAGTACTTC
CDR3: CAWSGSIQGEQYF
D: NA
V: TRBV30
size: few
J: TRBJ2-7

DNA: TGCAGTGCTAGTGATGGCGGGGACGAGCAGTACTTC
CDR3: CSASDGGDEQYF
D: NA
V: TRBV20-1
size: NA
J: TRBJ2-7

DNA: TGTGCCTGGAGTGGGGAGGCCCGCGCAGATACGCAGTATTTT
CDR3: CAWSGEARADTQYF
D: NA
V: TRBV30
size: many
J: TRBJ2-3

DNA: TGTGCCAGCAGTCCAACTCTATGGGGGGCGCGGGAGTCGGCAGATACGCAGTATTTT
CDR3: CASSPTLWGARESADTQYF
D: NA
V: TRBV28
size: many
J: TRBJ2-3

DNA: TGTGCCAGCAGTTACGGAGCGGGCTGGTCCTACGAGCAGTACTTC
CDR3: CASSYGAGWSYEQYF
D: NA
V: TRBV6-5
size: NA
J: TRBJ2-7

DNA: TGTGCCAGCCGGGAGAGGGCTTGGACTGAAGCTTTCTTT
CDR3: CASRERAWTEAFF
D: NA
V: TRBV11-2
size: many
J: TRBJ1-1

DNA: TGTGCCAGCAGTAAGCAGGGGGCGGGGTACACTGAAGCTTTCTTT
CDR3: CASSKQGAGYTEAFF
D: TRBD1
V: TRBV6-1
size: many
J: TRBJ1-1

DNA: TGTGCCAGCAGTTCGTGGACGCCAACCGAGGGATCACCCCTCCACTTT
CDR3: CASSSWTPTEGSPLHF
D: NA
V: TRBV6-5
size: NA
J: TRBJ1-6

DNA: TGTGCCAGCAGTTTTAGGACTGATGAAAAACTGTTTTTT
CDR3: CASSFRTDEKLFF
D: NA
V: TRBV12-3/TRBV12-4
size: few
J: TRBJ1-4